This TCR beta chain was obtained from a study of control samples from healthy donors and cancer patients. TCRdb's table, derived via immunoSEQ multiplex PCR, lists solely in-frame clones and lacks some. The sample yields 180,000 or so clones, 75% to 95% seen once. This clone has just one count. The sequence came from a woman in her twenties or thirties in good health. Specimen: blood.

The CDR3 region has the DNA TGTGCCAGCACCAGGACAGTCGATTCCTACGAGCAGTACTTC. It specifies CASTRTVDSYEQYF. The chain links TRBV21-1 to TRBJ2-7; the table's TRBD1 call for D was not verified on the DNA. TRBV21-1 is a listed pseudogene. CDR3 length equals 14 residues.